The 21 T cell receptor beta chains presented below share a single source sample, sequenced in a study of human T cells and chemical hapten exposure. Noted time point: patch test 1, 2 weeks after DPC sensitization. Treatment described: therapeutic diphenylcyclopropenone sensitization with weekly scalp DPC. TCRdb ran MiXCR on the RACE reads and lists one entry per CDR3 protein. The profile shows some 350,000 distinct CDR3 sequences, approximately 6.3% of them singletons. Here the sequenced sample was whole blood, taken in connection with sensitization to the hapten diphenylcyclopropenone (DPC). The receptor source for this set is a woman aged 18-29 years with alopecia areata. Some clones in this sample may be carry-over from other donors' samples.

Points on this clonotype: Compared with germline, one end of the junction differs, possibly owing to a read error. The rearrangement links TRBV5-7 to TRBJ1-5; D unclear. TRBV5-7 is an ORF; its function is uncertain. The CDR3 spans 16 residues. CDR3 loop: CASSLETGSQDQPEHF. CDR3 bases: TGTGCCAGCAGCTTGGAGACCGGGTCCCAAGATCAGCCCGAGCATTTT.

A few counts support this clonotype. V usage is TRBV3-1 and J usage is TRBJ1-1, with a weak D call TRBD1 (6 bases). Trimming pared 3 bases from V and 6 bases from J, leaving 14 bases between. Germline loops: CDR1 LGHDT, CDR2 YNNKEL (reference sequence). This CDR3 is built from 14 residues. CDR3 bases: TGTGCCAGCAGCCACCGACAGGAGGGCTCTGAAGCTTTCTTT. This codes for CASSHRQEGSEAFF.

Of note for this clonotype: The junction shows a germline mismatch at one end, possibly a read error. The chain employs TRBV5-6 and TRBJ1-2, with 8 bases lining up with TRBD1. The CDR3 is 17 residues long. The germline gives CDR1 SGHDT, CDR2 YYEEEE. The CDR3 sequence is CASSLADRAIYNYGNTF. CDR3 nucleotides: TGTGCCAGCAGCTTGGCGGACAGGGCTATCTATAACTATGGCAACACCTTC. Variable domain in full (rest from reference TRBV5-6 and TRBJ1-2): DAGVTQSPTHLIKTRGQQVTLRCSPKSGHDTVSWYQQALGQGPQFIFQYYEEEERQRGNFPDRFSGHQFPNYSSELNVNALLLGDSALYLCASSLADRAIYNYGNTFGSGTRLTVV.

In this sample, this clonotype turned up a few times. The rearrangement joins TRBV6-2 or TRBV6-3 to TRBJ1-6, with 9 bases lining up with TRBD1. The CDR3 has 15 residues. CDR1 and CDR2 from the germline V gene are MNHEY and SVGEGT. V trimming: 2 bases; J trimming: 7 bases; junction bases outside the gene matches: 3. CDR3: CASSYRQGVNSPLHF. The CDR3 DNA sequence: TGTGCCAGCAGTTACCGACAGGGGGTGAATTCACCCCTCCACTTT.

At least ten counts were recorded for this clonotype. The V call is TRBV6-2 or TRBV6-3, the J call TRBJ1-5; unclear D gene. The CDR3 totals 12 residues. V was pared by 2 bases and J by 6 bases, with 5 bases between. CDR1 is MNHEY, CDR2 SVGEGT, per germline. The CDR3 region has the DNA TGTGCCAGCAGTTACCGAAGTCAGCCCCAGCATTTT. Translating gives CASSYRSQPQHF.

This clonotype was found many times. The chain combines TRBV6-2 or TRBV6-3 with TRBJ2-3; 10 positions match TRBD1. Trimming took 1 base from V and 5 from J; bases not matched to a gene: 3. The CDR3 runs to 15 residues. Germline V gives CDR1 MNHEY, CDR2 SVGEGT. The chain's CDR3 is CASSYYRDRGDTQYF. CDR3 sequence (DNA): TGTGCCAGCAGTTACTACCGGGACAGGGGAGATACGCAGTATTTT.

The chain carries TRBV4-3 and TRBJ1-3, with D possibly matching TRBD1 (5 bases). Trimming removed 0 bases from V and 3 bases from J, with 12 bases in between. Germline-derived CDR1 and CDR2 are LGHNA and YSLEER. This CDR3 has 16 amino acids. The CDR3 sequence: CASSQDWRGNGNTIYF. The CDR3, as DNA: TGCGCCAGCAGCCAAGATTGGAGGGGAAATGGAAACACCATATATTTT.

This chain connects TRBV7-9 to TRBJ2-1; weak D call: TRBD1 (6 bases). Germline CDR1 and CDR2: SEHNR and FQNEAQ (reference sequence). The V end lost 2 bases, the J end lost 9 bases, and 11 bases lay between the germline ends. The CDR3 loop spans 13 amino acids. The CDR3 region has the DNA TGTGCCAGCAGCTTACCCACAGGGAGTGAGCAGTTCTTC. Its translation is CASSLPTGSEQFF.

This CDR3 is CASSPNRAANYGYTF. As DNA, the CDR3 is TGCGCCAGCAGCCCCAATAGGGCCGCTAACTATGGCTACACCTTC. This chain links TRBV4-3 with TRBJ1-2; D is undetermined. The V gene lost 4 bases and the J gene lost 0 bases, with 12 bases spanning the gap. The length of the CDR3 is 15 residues. CDR1 and CDR2 (germline): LGHNA, YSLEER.

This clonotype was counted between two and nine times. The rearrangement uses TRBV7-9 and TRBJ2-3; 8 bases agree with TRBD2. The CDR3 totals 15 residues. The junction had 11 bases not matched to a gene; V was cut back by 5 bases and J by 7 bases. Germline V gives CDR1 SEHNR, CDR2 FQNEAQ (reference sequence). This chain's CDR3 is CASSIGTSLVYTQYF. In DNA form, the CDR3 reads TGTGCCAGCAGCATCGGGACTAGTCTCGTCTATACGCAGTATTTT.

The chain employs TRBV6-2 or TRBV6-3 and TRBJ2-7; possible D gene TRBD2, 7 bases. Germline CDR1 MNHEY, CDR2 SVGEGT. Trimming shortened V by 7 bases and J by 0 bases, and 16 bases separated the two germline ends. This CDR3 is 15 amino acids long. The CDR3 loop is CASTRGGSGSYEQYF. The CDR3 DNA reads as TGTGCCAGCACCCGCGGGGGCTCGGGCTCCTACGAGCAGTACTTC.

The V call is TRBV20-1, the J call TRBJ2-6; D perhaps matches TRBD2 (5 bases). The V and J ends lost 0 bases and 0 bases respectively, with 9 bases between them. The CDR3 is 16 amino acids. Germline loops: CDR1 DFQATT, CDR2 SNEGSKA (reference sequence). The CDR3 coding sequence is TGCAGTGCTAGAGATCTTGGAGGCTCTGGGGCCAACGTCCTGACTTTC. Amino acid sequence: CSARDLGGSGANVLTF.

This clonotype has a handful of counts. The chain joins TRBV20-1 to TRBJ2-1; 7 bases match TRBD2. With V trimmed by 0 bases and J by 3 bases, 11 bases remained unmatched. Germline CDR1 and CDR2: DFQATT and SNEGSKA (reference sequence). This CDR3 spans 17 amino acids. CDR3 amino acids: CSARDPRGAGSYNEQFF. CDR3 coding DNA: TGCAGTGCTAGAGATCCCCGGGGAGCGGGGAGCTACAATGAGCAGTTCTTC.

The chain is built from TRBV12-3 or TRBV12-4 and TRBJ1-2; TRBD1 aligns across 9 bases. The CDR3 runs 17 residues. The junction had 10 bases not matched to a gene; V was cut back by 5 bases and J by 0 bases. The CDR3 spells CASSNPGTGLTNYGYTF. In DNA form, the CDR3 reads TGTGCCAGCAGTAATCCCGGGACAGGGCTGACTAACTATGGCTACACCTTC.

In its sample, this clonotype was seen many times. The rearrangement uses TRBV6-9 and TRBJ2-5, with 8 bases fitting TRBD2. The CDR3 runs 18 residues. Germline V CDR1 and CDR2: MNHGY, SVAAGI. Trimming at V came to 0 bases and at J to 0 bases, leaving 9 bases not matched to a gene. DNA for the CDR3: TGTGCCAGCAGTTATTCGACAACTAGCGGTCGACACCAAGAGACCCAGTACTTC. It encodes CASSYSTTSGRHQETQYF.

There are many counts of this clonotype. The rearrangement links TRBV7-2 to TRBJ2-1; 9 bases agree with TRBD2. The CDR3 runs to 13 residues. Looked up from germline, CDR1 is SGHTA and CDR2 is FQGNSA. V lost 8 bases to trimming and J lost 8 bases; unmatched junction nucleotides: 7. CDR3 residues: CASGRGGLHEQFF. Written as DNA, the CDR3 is TGTGCCAGCGGGCGGGGGGGACTTCATGAGCAGTTCTTC.

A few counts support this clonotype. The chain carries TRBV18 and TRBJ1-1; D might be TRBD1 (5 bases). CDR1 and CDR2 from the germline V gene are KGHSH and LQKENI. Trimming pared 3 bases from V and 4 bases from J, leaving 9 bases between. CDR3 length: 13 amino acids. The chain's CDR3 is CASSPGEGTEAFF. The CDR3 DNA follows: TGTGCCAGCTCACCGGGGGAGGGCACTGAAGCTTTCTTT.

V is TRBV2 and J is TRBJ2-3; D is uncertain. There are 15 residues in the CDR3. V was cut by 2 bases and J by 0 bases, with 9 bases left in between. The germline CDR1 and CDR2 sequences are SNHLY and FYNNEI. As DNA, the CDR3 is TGTGCCAGCAGTGAAAGGGCATCTAGCACAGATACGCAGTATTTT. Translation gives CASSERASSTDTQYF.

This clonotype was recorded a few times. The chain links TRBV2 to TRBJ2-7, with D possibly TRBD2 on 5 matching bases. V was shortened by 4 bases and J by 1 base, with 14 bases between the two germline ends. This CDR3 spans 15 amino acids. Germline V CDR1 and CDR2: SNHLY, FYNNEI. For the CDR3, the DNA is TGTGCCAGCAGTGGCCCCGGGCAGCGGTCCTACGAGCAGTACTTC. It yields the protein CASSGPGQRSYEQYF.

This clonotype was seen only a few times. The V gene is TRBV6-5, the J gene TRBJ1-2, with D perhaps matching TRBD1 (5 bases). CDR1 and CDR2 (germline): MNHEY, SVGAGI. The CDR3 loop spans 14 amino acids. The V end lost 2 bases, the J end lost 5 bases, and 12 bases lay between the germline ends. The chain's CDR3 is CASSYGGEGYGYTF. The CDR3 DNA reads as TGTGCCAGCAGTTACGGGGGGGAGGGGTATGGCTACACCTTC.

CDR3 in amino acids: CASSLVGVTDQPQHF. CDR3 bases: TGTGCCAGCAGCTTAGTGGGGGTCACTGATCAGCCCCAGCATTTT. The gene calls are TRBV7-2 and TRBJ1-5; D perhaps matches TRBD1 (5 bases). The CDR3 has 15 residues. Between the trimmed V and J ends, which lost 1 base and 5 bases, there was a span of 12 bases. Germline values: CDR1 SGHTA, CDR2 FQGNSA.